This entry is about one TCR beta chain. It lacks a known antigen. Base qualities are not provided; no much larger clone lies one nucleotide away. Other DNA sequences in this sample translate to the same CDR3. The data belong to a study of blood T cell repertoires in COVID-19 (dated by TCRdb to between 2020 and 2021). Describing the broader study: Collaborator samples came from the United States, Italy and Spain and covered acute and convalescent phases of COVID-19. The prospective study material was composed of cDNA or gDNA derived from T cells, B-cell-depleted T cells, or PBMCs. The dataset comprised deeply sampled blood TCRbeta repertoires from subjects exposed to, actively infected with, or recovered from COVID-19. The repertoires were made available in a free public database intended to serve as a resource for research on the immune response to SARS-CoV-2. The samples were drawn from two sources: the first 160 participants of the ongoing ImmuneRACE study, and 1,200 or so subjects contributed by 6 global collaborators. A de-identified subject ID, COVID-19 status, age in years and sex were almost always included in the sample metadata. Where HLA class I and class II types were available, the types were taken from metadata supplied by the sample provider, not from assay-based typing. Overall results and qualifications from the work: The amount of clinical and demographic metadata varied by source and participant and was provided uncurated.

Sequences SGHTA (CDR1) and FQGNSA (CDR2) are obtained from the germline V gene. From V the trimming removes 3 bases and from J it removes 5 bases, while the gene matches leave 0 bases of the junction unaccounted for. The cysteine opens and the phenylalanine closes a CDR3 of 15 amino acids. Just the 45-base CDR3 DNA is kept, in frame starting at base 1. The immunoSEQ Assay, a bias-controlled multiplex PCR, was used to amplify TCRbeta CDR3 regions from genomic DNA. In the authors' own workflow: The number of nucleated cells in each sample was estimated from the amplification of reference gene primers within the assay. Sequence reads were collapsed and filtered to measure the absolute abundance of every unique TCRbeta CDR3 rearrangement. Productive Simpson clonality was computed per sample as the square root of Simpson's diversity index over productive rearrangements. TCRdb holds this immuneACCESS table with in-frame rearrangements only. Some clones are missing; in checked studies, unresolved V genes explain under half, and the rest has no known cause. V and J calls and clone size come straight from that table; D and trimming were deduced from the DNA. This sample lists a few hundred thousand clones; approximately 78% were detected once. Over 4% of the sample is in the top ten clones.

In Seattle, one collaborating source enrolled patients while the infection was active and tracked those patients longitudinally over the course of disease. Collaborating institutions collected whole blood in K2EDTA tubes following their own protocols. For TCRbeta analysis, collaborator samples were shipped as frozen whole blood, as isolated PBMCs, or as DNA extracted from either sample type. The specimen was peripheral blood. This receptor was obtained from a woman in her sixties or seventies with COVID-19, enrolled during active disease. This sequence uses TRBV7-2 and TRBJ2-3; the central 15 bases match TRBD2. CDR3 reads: CASSLGLAGGDTQYF. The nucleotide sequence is TGTGCCAGCAGCTTGGGACTAGCGGGAGGAGATACGCAGTATTTT.